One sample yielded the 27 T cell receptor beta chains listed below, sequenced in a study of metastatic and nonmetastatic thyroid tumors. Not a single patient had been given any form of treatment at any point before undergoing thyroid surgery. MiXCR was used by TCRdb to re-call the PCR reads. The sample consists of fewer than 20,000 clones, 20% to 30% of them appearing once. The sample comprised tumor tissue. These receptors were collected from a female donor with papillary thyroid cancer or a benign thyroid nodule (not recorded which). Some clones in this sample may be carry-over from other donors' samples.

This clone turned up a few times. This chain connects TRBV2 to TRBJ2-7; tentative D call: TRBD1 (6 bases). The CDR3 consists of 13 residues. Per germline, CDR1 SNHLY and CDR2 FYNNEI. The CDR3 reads CEGSAQGPYEQYF. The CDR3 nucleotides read TGTGAAGGCAGTGCACAGGGCCCCTACGAGCAGTACTTC.

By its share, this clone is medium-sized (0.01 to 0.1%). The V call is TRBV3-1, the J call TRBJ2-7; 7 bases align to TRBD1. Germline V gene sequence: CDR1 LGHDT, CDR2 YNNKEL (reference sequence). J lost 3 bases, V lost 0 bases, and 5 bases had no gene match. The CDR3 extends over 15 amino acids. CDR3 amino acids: CASSQDSGTVYEQYF. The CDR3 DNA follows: TGTGCCAGCAGCCAAGATTCGGGGACAGTCTACGAGCAGTACTTC.

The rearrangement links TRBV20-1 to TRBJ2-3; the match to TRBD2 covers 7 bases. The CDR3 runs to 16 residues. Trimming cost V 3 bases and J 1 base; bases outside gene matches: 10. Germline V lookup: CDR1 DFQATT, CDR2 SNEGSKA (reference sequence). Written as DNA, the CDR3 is TGCAGTGCTAGTCTCAGGGAGGGCTACCGCACAGATACGCAGTATTTT. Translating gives CSASLREGYRTDTQYF.

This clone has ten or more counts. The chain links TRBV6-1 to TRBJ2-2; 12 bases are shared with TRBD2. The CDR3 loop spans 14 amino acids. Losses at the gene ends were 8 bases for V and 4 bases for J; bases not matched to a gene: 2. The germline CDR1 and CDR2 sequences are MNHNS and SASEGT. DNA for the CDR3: TGTGCCAGCTCGACTAGCGGGGGCACCGGGGAGCTGTTTTTT. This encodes CASSTSGGTGELFF.

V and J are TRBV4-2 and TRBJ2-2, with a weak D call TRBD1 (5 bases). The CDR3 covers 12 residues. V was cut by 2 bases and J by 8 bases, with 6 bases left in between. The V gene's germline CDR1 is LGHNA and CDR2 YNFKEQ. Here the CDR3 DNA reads TGTGCCAGCAGCCAATGGACAGGGGAGCTGTTTTTT. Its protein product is CASSQWTGELFF.

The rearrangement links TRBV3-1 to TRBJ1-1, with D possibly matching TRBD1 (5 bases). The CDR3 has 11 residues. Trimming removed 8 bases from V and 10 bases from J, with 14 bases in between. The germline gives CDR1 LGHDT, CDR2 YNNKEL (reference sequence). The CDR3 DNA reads TGTGCCAGCGGGGACTCTGATAGAGCTTTCTTT. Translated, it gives CASGDSDRAFF.

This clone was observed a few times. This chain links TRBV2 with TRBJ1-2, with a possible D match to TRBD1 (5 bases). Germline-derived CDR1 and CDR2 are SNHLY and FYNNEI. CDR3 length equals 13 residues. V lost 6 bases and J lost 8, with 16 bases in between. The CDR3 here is CASRTGGTTGYTF. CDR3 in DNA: TGTGCCAGCAGGACCGGCGGGACCACGGGCTACACCTTC.

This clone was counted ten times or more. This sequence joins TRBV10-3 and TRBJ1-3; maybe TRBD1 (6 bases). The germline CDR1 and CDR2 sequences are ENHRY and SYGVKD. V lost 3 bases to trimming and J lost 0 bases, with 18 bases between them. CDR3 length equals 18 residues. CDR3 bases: TGTGCCATCAGTGACCTAGGACTCGGACAGACCTCTGGAAACACCATATATTTT. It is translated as CAISDLGLGQTSGNTIYF.

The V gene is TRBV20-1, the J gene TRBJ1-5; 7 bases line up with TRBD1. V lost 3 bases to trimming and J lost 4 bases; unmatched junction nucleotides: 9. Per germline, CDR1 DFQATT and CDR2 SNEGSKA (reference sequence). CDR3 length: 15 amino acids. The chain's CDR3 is CSARDRYMGNQPQHF. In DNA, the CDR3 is TGCAGTGCTAGGGACAGGTATATGGGAAATCAGCCCCAGCATTTT.

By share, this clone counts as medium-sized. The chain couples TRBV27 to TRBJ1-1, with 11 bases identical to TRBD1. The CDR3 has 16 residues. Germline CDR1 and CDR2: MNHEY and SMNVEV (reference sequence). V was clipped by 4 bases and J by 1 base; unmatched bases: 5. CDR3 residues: CASSSGQGVQNTEAFF. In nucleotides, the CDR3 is TGTGCCAGCAGTTCGGGACAGGGGGTTCAGAACACTGAAGCTTTCTTT.

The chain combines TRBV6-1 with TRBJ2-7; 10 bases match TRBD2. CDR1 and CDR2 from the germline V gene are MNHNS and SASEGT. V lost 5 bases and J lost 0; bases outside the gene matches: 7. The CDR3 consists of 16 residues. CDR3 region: CASSSSGTSVSYEQYF. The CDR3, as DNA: TGTGCCAGCAGTTCAAGCGGGACTAGCGTCTCCTACGAGCAGTACTTC.

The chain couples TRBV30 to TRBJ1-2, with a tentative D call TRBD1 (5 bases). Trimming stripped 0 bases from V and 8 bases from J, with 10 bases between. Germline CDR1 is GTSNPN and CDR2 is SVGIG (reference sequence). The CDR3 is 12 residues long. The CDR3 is CAWSVGARGYTF. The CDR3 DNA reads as TGTGCCTGGAGTGTAGGGGCGAGGGGCTACACCTTC. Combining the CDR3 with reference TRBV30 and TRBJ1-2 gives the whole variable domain SQTIHQWPATLVQPVGSPLSLECTVEGTSNPNLYWYRQAAGRGLQLLFYSVGIGQISSEVPQNLSASRPQDRQFILSSKKLLLSDSGFYLCAWSVGARGYTFGSGTRLTVV.

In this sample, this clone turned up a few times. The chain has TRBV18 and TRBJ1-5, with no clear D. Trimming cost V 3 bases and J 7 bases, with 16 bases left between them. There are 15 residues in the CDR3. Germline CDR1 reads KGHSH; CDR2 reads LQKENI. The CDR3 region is CASSPGIVPGQPQHF. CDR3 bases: TGTGCCAGCTCACCCGGGATAGTGCCGGGGCAGCCCCAGCATTTT.

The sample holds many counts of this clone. CDR3 nucleotides: TGTGCCACCAGCCCCTTGGGAAGGGATAGCAATCAGCCCCAGCATTTT. Residues: CATSPLGRDSNQPQHF. V usage is TRBV15 and J usage is TRBJ1-5; D gene ambiguous. V gave up 5 bases and J gave up 0 bases, with 14 bases separating them. The germline V gene encodes CDR1 LNHNV and CDR2 YYDKDF (reference sequence). CDR3 length: 16 amino acids.

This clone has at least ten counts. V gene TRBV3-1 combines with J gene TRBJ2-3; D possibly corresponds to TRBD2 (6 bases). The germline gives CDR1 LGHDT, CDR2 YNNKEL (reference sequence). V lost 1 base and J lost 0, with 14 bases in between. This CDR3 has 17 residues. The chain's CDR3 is CASSQAVLALSTDTQYF. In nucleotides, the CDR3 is TGTGCCAGCAGCCAAGCCGTACTAGCTCTAAGCACAGATACGCAGTATTTT.

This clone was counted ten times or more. Written as DNA, the CDR3 is TGTGCCAGCAGCTCTAGCGATTTCAATGAGCAGTTCTTC. Amino acids: CASSSSDFNEQFF. The J gene is TRBJ2-1, the V gene TRBV5-4, with D possibly matching TRBD2 (6 bases). The germline V gene has CDR1 SGHNT and CDR2 YYREEE (reference sequence). The CDR3 length is 13 residues. V was pared by 3 bases and J by 6 bases, with 10 bases between.

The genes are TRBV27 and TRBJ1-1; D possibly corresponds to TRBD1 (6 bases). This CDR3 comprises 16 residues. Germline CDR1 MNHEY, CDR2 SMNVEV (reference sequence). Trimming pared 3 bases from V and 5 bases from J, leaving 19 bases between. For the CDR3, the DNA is TGTGCCAGCAGTTTTGGGGGGACAAACGAGGTGACTGAAGCTTTCTTT. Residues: CASSFGGTNEVTEAFF.

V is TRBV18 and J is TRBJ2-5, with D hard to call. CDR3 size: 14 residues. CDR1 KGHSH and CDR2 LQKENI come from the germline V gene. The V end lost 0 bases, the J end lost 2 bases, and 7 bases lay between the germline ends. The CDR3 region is CASSPPGQQETQYF. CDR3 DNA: TGTGCCAGCTCACCACCGGGTCAGCAAGAGACCCAGTACTTC. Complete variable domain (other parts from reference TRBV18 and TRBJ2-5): NAGVMQNPRHLVRRRGQEARLRCSPMKGHSHVYWYRQLPEEGLKFMVYLQKENIIDESGMPKERFSAEFPKEGPSILRIQQVVRGDSAAYFCASSPPGQQETQYFGPGTRLLVL.

CDR3 loop: CASSQEGGALRNQPQHF. The CDR3 DNA sequence: TGTGCCAGCAGCCAAGAAGGAGGGGCCTTACGCAATCAGCCCCAGCATTTT. This rearrangement joins TRBV4-2 to TRBJ1-5, with D tentatively TRBD1 (5 bases). CDR3 size: 17 residues. CDR1 LGHNA and CDR2 YNFKEQ come from the germline V gene. With 0 bases removed from V and 2 bases from J, the gap between germline ends came to 14 bases.

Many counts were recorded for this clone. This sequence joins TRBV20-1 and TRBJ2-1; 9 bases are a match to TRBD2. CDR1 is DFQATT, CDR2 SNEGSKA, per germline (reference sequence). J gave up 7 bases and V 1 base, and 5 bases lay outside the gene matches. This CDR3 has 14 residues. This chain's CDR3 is CSARVKREDNEQFF. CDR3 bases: TGCAGTGCTAGAGTTAAGCGGGAGGATAATGAGCAGTTCTTC.

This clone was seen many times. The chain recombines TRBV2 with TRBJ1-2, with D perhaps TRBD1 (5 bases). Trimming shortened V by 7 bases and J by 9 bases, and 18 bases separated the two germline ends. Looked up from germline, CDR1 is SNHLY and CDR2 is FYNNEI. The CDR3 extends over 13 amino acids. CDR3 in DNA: TGTGCCAGCATTTGGGACTCCGGCGGCAGCTACACCTTC. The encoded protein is CASIWDSGGSYTF.

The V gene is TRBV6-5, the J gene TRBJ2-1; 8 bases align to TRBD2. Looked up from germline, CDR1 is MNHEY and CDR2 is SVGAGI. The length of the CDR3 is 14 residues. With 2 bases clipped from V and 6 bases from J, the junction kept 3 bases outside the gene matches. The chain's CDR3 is CASSYPGGSNEQFF. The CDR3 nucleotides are TGTGCCAGCAGTTACCCGGGGGGGTCCAATGAGCAGTTCTTC.

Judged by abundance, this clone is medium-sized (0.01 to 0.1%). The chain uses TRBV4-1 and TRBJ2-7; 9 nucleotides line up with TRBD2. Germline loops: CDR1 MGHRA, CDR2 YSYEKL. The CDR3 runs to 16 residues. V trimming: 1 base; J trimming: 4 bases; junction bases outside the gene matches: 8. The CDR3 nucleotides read TGCGCCAGCAGCCAAGGCGCGGGAGGGCCTGGGTACGAGCAGTACTTC. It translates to CASSQGAGGPGYEQYF.

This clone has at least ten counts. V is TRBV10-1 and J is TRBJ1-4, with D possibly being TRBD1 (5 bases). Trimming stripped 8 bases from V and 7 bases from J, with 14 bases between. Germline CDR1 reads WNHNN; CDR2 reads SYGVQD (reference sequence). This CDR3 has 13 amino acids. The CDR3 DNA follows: TGCGCCAGCTCCGGAGGGGATCGTGAAAAACTGTTTTTT. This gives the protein CASSGGDREKLFF.

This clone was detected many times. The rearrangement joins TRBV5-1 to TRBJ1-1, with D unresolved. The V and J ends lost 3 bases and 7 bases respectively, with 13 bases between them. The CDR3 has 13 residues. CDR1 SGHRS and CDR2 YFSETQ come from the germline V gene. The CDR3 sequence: CASSWETGFEAFF. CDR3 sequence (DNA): TGCGCCAGCAGCTGGGAGACGGGGTTTGAAGCTTTCTTT.

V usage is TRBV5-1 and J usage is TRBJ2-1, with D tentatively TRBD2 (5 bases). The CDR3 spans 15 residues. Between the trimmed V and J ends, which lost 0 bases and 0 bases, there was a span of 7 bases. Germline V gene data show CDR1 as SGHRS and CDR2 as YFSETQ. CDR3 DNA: TGCGCCAGCAGCTTGGATGCGGGCTCCTACAATGAGCAGTTCTTC. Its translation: CASSLDAGSYNEQFF.

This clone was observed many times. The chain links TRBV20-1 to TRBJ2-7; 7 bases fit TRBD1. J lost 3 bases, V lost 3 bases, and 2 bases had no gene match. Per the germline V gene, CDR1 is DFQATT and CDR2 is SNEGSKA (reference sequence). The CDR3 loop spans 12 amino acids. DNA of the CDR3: TGCAGTGCTAGGACAGGGAGCTACGAGCAGTACTTC. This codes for CSARTGSYEQYF.